The clone carrying this TCR beta chain was counted between two and nine times. The source of the sample is a study of molecular identifiers for immune sequencing clone quantification. Germline trimming cut 9 bases from V and 4 bases from J; bases unmatched to any gene: 12. The CDR3 is 15 residues long. MiXCR was run by TCRdb on the PCR reads, yielding one entry per CDR3 protein. The table has about 640,000 distinct CDR3 sequences, just under 20% seen once; the top ten hold 0.75% to 0.95%. The material sequenced was naive CD8+ T cells from blood, with Jurkat cell RNA spiked in. Specified subset: FACS-sorted CD8+CD4-CCR7+CD45RA+ naive T cells. This TCR came from a human donor in good health. Some libraries in this study had Jurkat cell RNA spiked in. The chain joins TRBV12-3 or TRBV12-4 to TRBJ1-2, with TRBD1 matching over 9 bases. The CDR3 bases are TGTGCCAGTACCACAGGGGGCCCACCTATCTATGGCTACACCTTC. This sequence encodes CASTTGGPPIYGYTF.